The entry below describes one T cell receptor beta chain. The sample comes from a study of T cell responses to AZD1222 COVID-19 vaccine. The germline V gene encodes CDR1 SGDLS and CDR2 YYNGEE. The ends were cut back, 3 bases at V and 4 bases at J, with 13 bases in the middle. CDR3 length: 14 residues. Assay used: immunoSEQ multiplex PCR; TCRdb lists only in-frame clones, some missing. The sample records some 130,000 clones, about 90% being singletons. This sequence originates from an adult in good health. The chain combines TRBV9 with TRBJ1-2, with a weak D call TRBD1 (5 bases). Sequenced material: peripheral blood, taken on day 0 of AZD1222 vaccination. The CDR3 sequence is CASSASTGLYGYTF. For the CDR3, the DNA is TGTGCCAGCAGCGCGTCTACGGGGCTCTATGGCTACACCTTC.